These 14 T cell receptor beta chains share one sample of origin, sequenced in a study of glioma-infiltrating T cells after dendritic cell vaccination. This table comes from immunoSEQ multiplex PCR, and its TCRdb copy is limited to in-frame clones, with some not included. The table shows fewer than 110,000 clones, with roughly 76% occurring only once. The material sequenced was blood, taken before dendritic cell vaccination. These receptor sequences come from a human donor with glioblastoma.

This rearrangement joins TRBV11-2 to TRBJ1-1; the match to TRBD1 covers 9 bases. CDR1 SGHAT and CDR2 FQNNGV come from the germline V gene. J lost 4 bases, V lost 5 bases, and 8 bases had no gene match. CDR3 size: 15 residues. The CDR3 bases are TGTGCCAGCAGCAGTACAGGGGGCGCGGGCACTGAAGCTTTCTTT. Protein sequence: CASSSTGGAGTEAFF.

This clone has only one observation. This rearrangement joins TRBV5-1 to TRBJ2-7, with 7 bases fitting TRBD1. V gave up 4 bases and J gave up 0 bases; unmatched junction bases: 4. The length of the CDR3 is 14 residues. Germline V gene lookup returns CDR1 SGHRS and CDR2 YFSETQ. For the CDR3, the DNA is TGCGCCAGCAGCCCCAGGGGGAGCTCCTACGAGCAGTACTTC. It specifies CASSPRGSSYEQYF.

The chain combines TRBV6-1 with TRBJ1-5; no firm D call. This CDR3 spans 14 amino acids. Germline V gene sequence: CDR1 MNHNS, CDR2 SASEGT. V lost 4 bases, J lost 5 bases, and 12 bases lay in between. The CDR3 DNA reads TGTGCCAGCAGTGTGGCAGGTTTCTATCAGCCCCAGCATTTT. It yields the protein CASSVAGFYQPQHF.

The V call is TRBV15, the J call TRBJ2-1; 9 nucleotides line up with TRBD1. This CDR3 has 15 amino acids. Trimming took 5 bases from V and 10 from J; bases not matched to a gene: 12. Germline CDR1 is LNHNV and CDR2 is YYDKDF (reference sequence). CDR3 in DNA: TGTGCCACCAGCGAACCGGGACAGGGAGCAATAGAGCAGTTCTTC. Translation gives CATSEPGQGAIEQFF.

The chain carries TRBV29-1 and TRBJ2-6; no clear D gene. The CDR3 covers 14 residues. V lost 4 bases and J 0 bases, leaving 7 bases between the germline ends. Per germline, CDR1 SQVTM and CDR2 ANQGSEA. For the CDR3, the DNA is TGCAGCGTTGGACAACCCTCTGGGGCCAACGTCCTGACTTTC. It is translated as CSVGQPSGANVLTF.

The rearrangement links TRBV7-9 to TRBJ2-7; 14 bases are a match to TRBD2. This CDR3 has 15 amino acids. The V and J ends lost 5 bases and 4 bases, in that order; junction bases with no gene match: 4. The germline CDR1 and CDR2 sequences are SEHNR and FQNEAQ (reference sequence). The CDR3 DNA is TGTGCCAGCAGCCTAAGGACTAGCGGGGGGTACGAGCAGTACTTC. It is translated as CASSLRTSGGYEQYF.

The CDR3: CASRGQDNQPQHF. The CDR3, as DNA: TGTGCCAGCAGGGGTCAGGATAATCAGCCCCAGCATTTT. The chain recombines TRBV2 with TRBJ1-5; no clear D gene. Germline CDR1 and CDR2: SNHLY and FYNNEI. Deletions cut 6 bases from V and 4 bases from J, with 10 bases between. The CDR3 contains 13 residues.

The rearrangement links TRBV30 to TRBJ1-1; the match to TRBD1 covers 7 bases. The CDR3 is 14 amino acids. J lost 10 bases, V lost 2 bases, and 13 bases had no gene match. Germline assignment: CDR1 GTSNPN and CDR2 SVGIG (reference sequence). CDR3 nucleotides: TGTGCCTGGAGTTCTCCGACAGGGTTGAAAGGAGCTTTCTTT. It codes for CAWSSPTGLKGAFF. The variable domain in full, with the rest retrieved from reference TRBV30 and TRBJ1-1, is SQTIHQWPATLVQPVGSPLSLECTVEGTSNPNLYWYRQAAGRGLQLLFYSVGIGQISSEVPQNLSASRPQDRQFILSSKKLLLSDSGFYLCAWSSPTGLKGAFFGQGTRLTVV.

This clone has a single count. The J gene is TRBJ1-5, the V gene TRBV6-5; TRBD1 agrees at 8 bases. The CDR3 contains 14 residues. The J segment lost 7 bases and the V segment lost 2 bases, leaving 4 bases of the junction unmatched. Germline loops: CDR1 MNHEY, CDR2 SVGAGI. The CDR3 DNA reads as TGTGCCAGCAGTTACCGAGGGACAGGACAGCCCCAGCATTTT. This gives the protein CASSYRGTGQPQHF.

This clone appeared a few times. The CDR3 coding sequence is TGCGCCAGCAGCCCGGGACAGAACTATGGCTACACCTTC. Translation gives CASSPGQNYGYTF. This chain links TRBV5-1 with TRBJ1-2; 7 bases fit TRBD1. The V gene end was trimmed by 4 bases and the J gene end by 2 bases; junction bases not matched to a gene: 2. Germline V gene lookup returns CDR1 SGHRS and CDR2 YFSETQ. The CDR3 extends over 13 amino acids.

The J gene is TRBJ1-3, the V gene TRBV30; D gene ambiguous. CDR1 and CDR2 from the germline V gene are GTSNPN and SVGIG (reference sequence). Trimming shortened V by 5 bases and J by 0 bases, and 11 bases separated the two germline ends. This CDR3 region has 14 residues. Here the CDR3 DNA reads TGTGCCTGGGCCCTAGCTGTCTCTGGAAACACCATATATTTT. Protein: CAWALAVSGNTIYF.

This clone was picked up one time. This sequence joins TRBV12-5 and TRBJ2-5; D unclear. The end of the DNA is better explained by TRBJ2-7, so the J call may be wrong. Per the germline V gene, CDR1 is LGHNT and CDR2 is FRNRAP. The CDR3 covers 11 residues. CDR3: CASGPPYEQYF. The CDR3 DNA sequence: TGTGCTAGTGGTCCCCCCTACGAGCAGTACTTC.

The CDR3 nucleotides are TGTGCCTGGGGCCAGAGCAATCAGCCCCAGCATTTT. Translated, it gives CAWGQSNQPQHF. The chain couples TRBV30 to TRBJ1-5; no clear D. There are 12 residues in the CDR3. The V and J ends lost 5 bases and 1 base respectively, with 6 bases between them. Germline V gene sequence: CDR1 GTSNPN, CDR2 SVGIG (reference sequence). The full variable domain, rest sourced from reference TRBV30 and TRBJ1-5, is SQTIHQWPATLVQPVGSPLSLECTVEGTSNPNLYWYRQAAGRGLQLLFYSVGIGQISSEVPQNLSASRPQDRQFILSSKKLLLSDSGFYLCAWGQSNQPQHFGDGTRLSIL.

V gene TRBV11-2 combines with J gene TRBJ2-5, with D possibly being TRBD2 (6 bases). Per the germline V gene, CDR1 is SGHAT and CDR2 is FQNNGV. CDR3 size: 14 residues. V was clipped by 1 base and J by 4 bases, with 10 bases between them. CDR3 DNA sequence: TGTGCCAGCAGCTTAGCGGGGGAAGTAGAGACCCAGTACTTC. As protein: CASSLAGEVETQYF.